The rows below give T cell receptor beta chains drawn from one sample of a study of T cell changes during pregnancy in multiple sclerosis. Clones were read by immunoSEQ multiplex PCR, and TCRdb kept only the in-frame ones, dropping some. The sample contains over 55,000 clones, over 80% of which appear only once. The sample was CD8+ T cells from peripheral blood mononuclear cells, taken in the third trimester of pregnancy. The receptors originated from a female donor in good health, enrolled as a control in a pregnancy study. CDR3s include the opening cysteine and the closing phenylalanine or tryptophan. Each record gives: clone size, D gene, V gene, J gene, CDR3 DNA, CDR3 protein. The D gene is left open where the match is weak. Rows may omit the clone size; those that give it use once, few, many or a size class.

once	TRBD1	TRBV9	TRBJ2-2	TGTGCCAGCAGCGTAACTCGGGGACAGGGATTCACCGGGGAGCTGTTTTTT	CASSVTRGQGFTGELFF
NA	TRBD1	TRBV5-6	TRBJ2-3	TGTGCCAGCAGCTTTGGACAGGGAGCAGATACGCAGTATTTT	CASSFGQGADTQYF
NA	NA	TRBV6-5	TRBJ1-6	TGTGCCAGCAGTTACAGGGGATCAACTTCACCCCTCCACTTT	CASSYRGSTSPLHF
NA	TRBD2	TRBV2	TRBJ2-2	TGTGCCAGCAGTGAAGGAGCGGGGGGGACCCGAGGGGAGCTGTTTTTT	CASSEGAGGTRGELFF
NA	NA	TRBV6-1	TRBJ2-1	TGTGCCTCTTGGGCCCCTAACAATGAGCAGTTCTTC	CASWAPNNEQFF
NA	TRBD1	TRBV14	TRBJ1-1	TGTGCCAGCAGCCAAGTGGCAGGGGGCGAGGCTGAAGCTTTCTTT	CASSQVAGGEAEAFF
once	NA	TRBV19	TRBJ2-7	TGTGCCAGTATGAGCGGAACGACAGGTCGGGCCTACGAGCAGTACTTC	CASMSGTTGRAYEQYF
NA	TRBD2	TRBV7-2	TRBJ2-3	TGTGCCAGCACCTCGAGGGTCGGGGGGGGCGGCGATACGCAGTATTTT	CASTSRVGGGGDTQYF
NA	TRBD1	TRBV9	TRBJ1-2	TGTGCCAGCAGCGCTAGAGGGACAGGGGGGACCTATGGCTACACCTTC	CASSARGTGGTYGYTF
NA	TRBD1	TRBV7-2	TRBJ2-7	TGTGCCAGCAGCTTCGGGAGGGGGACAGGGGTAAACGAGCAGTACTTC	CASSFGRGTGVNEQYF
NA	TRBD1	TRBV19	TRBJ2-7	TGTGCCAGTTCTCCCGAGACAGGGCGAACCTACGAGCAGTACTTC	CASSPETGRTYEQYF
NA	NA	TRBV27	TRBJ2-3	TGTGCCAGCAGTCACGGACTGGGATACACAGATACGCAGTATTTT	CASSHGLGYTDTQYF
NA	NA	TRBV5-6	TRBJ1-2	TGTGCCAGCAGGGGGACCGGGGGGTATGGCTACACCTTC	CASRGTGGYGYTF
NA	TRBD2	TRBV11-2	TRBJ2-7	TGTGCCAGCAGCTTAGATCCCTTGGGGGGGGCCTACGAGCAGTACTTC	CASSLDPLGGAYEQYF
NA	NA	TRBV4-1	TRBJ2-7	TGCGCCAGCAGCCAAGATATGGCAGCGCCGTCCTACGAGCAGTACTTC	CASSQDMAAPSYEQYF
NA	NA	TRBV7-8	TRBJ2-7	TGTGCCAGCAGCTACGGTCTTGAGCAGTACTTC	CASSYGLEQYF
NA	NA	TRBV27	TRBJ1-2	TGTGCCAGCAGTTTATCGGGACTATCGGGCTATGGCTACACCTTC	CASSLSGLSGYGYTF
NA	TRBD2	TRBV9	TRBJ2-1	TGTGCCAGCAGCGTATTTTCTAGCGGGGGGGCCTACAATGAGCAGTTCTTC	CASSVFSSGGAYNEQFF
NA	NA	TRBV30	TRBJ2-7	TGTGCCTGGAGAACCGGGTTCGAGCAGTACTTC	CAWRTGFEQYF
NA	TRBD1	TRBV30	TRBJ2-7	TGTGCCTGGGAGGGACAGGGGGCAGAGGGGCAGTACTTC	CAWEGQGAEGQYF
few	NA	TRBV4-3	TRBJ1-1	TGCGCCAGCAGCCAAATGACAGGCCTGAACACTGAAGCTTTCTTT	CASSQMTGLNTEAFF
NA	NA	TRBV19	TRBJ1-1	TGTGCCAGTATTACAGGGTACACTGAAGCTTTCTTT	CASITGYTEAFF
NA	NA	TRBV5-6	TRBJ2-1	TGTGCCAGCAGCTTGGGACGACTCAATGAGCAGTTCTTC	CASSLGRLNEQFF
NA	NA	TRBV7-9	TRBJ2-7	TGTGCCAGCAGTTCAGGGGTAAAATTCTACGAGCAGTACTTC	CASSSGVKFYEQYF
NA	NA	TRBV7-2	TRBJ1-5	TGTGCCAGCAGCTTAGCGTACGGGATGGGTCAGCCCCAGCATTTT	CASSLAYGMGQPQHF
NA	NA	TRBV4-1	TRBJ1-1	TGCGCCAGCAGCCAAAGCGGGAACACTGAAGCTTTCTTT	CASSQSGNTEAFF
NA	TRBD1	TRBV7-9	TRBJ2-6	TGTGCCAGCATCTCCAGGGGGCTAACGGGGGCCAACGTCCTGACTTTC	CASISRGLTGANVLTF
NA	NA	TRBV9	TRBJ1-4	TGTGCCAGCAGCGACCGGGGGTCCGGCGAAAAACTGTTTTTT	CASSDRGSGEKLFF
NA	NA	TRBV6-6	TRBJ1-1	TGTGCCAGCAGTTTTCTGGGGGCGAAAGATGAAGCTTTCTTT	CASSFLGAKDEAFF
once	NA	TRBV19	TRBJ1-4	TGTGCCAGTAGTATAGCGGATAGTCAGACAGATGAAAAACTGTTTTTT	CASSIADSQTDEKLFF
NA	NA	TRBV12-5	TRBJ1-1	TGTGCTAGTGGTTTCACAGGGAATTCTGAAGCTTTCTTT	CASGFTGNSEAFF
NA	TRBD1	TRBV11-3	TRBJ2-2	TGTGCCAGCAAGGGACAGATTCCACCTTTCACCGGGGAGCTGTTTTTT	CASKGQIPPFTGELFF
NA	TRBD1	TRBV27	TRBJ1-1	TGTGCCAGCAGTGACAGGGGTATGGACACTGAAGCTTTCTTT	CASSDRGMDTEAFF
NA	TRBD2	TRBV30	TRBJ2-1	TGTGCCTGGAGGGCCCCCAGAGCGGGGGGGGAGCAGTTCTTC	CAWRAPRAGGEQFF
NA	TRBD1	TRBV4-1	TRBJ2-3	TGCGCCAGCAGCCAACCCCCGGGACAGGTAGTGTTCGGGGGCACAGATACGCAGTATTTT	CASSQPPGQVVFGGTDTQYF
NA	NA	TRBV7-2	TRBJ2-7	TGTGCCAGCAGCCATGACAGGTTCTACGAGCAGTACTTC	CASSHDRFYEQYF
NA	NA	TRBV29-1	TRBJ2-7	TGCAGCGTTGTTTGGACAGCCACTCCCTACGAGCAGTACTTC	CSVVWTATPYEQYF
once	NA	TRBV30	TRBJ2-1	TGTGCCTGGAGTGTGAGCTGGGAGCAGTTCTTC	CAWSVSWEQFF
NA	NA	TRBV13	TRBJ1-1	TGTGCCAGCAGCTCCGGGAAGAACACTGAAGCTTTCTTT	CASSSGKNTEAFF
NA	TRBD1	TRBV11-2	TRBJ1-5	TGTGCCAGCAGCCATGACAGGGCTGGCAATCAGCCCCAGCATTTT	CASSHDRAGNQPQHF
NA	NA	TRBV6-5	TRBJ2-1	TGTGCCAGCAGTTACCGGTGGAGCTCCTACAATGAGCAGTTCTTC	CASSYRWSSYNEQFF
once	NA	TRBV11-2	TRBJ2-1	TGTGCCAGCAGATCGGGGGTGCGGAATGAGCAGTTCTTC	CASRSGVRNEQFF
NA	NA	TRBV27	TRBJ1-2	TGTGCCAGCAGTTCTCAGGGGCTTGATGGCTACACCTTC	CASSSQGLDGYTF
few	NA	TRBV19	TRBJ1-6	TGTGCCAGTAGTATGTGGGCCGATAATTCACCCCTCCACTTT	CASSMWADNSPLHF
many	TRBD1	TRBV4-2	TRBJ1-4	TGTGCCAGCAGCCAAGAGCAGGGGCAGGGGGCCGAAAAACTGTTTTTT	CASSQEQGQGAEKLFF
NA	NA	TRBV2	TRBJ1-5	TGTGCCAGCAAGGGGTATAGCAATCAGCCCCAGCATTTT	CASKGYSNQPQHF
NA	TRBD1	TRBV6-5	TRBJ2-3	TGTGCCAGCAGCCAGGGACAGGTAGTATCAGATACGCAGTATTTT	CASSQGQVVSDTQYF
NA	TRBD2	TRBV30	TRBJ2-3	TGTGCCCACCGAGAGCGGGGGCCGAGCACAGATACGCAGTATTTT	CAHRERGPSTDTQYF
NA	NA	TRBV10-2	TRBJ2-1	TGCGCCAGCACTCCATTGGGAGACAATGAGCAGTTCTTC	CASTPLGDNEQFF
NA	NA	TRBV27	TRBJ2-2	TGTGCCAGCAGTTCTACAGTCACCGGGGAGCTGTTTTTT	CASSSTVTGELFF
NA	NA	TRBV11-2	TRBJ1-5	TGTGCCAGCAGCTTAGATCTCGGGGGGGCTGGGCAGCCCCAGCATTTT	CASSLDLGGAGQPQHF
NA	TRBD1	TRBV13	TRBJ2-2	TGTGCCAGCAGCTTACATCCCGGGACAGGGAACACCGGGGAGCTGTTTTTT	CASSLHPGTGNTGELFF
NA	NA	TRBV27	TRBJ1-1	TGTGCCAGCACCCGGGGGGGATACACTGAAGCTTTCTTT	CASTRGGYTEAFF
NA	NA	TRBV27	TRBJ1-3	TGTGCCAGCAGTTCTCGCCCCGGCTCTGGAAACACCATATATTTT	CASSSRPGSGNTIYF
NA	TRBD1	TRBV27	TRBJ1-4	TGTGCCAGCAGCCTCCTGACAGGGGATGAAAAACTGTTTTTT	CASSLLTGDEKLFF